This T cell receptor (beta chain) emerged from a study of T cells expressing NK-cell markers. Study-level background: One of eight sequenced donors was HCMV-seronegative; the other seven were seropositive.

Study observations and caveats: Once again these clonotypes came out on top in the CD3+CD56-NKG2C+ fraction of several donors. Top CD8+ clonotypes included the dominant CD3+CD56+NKG2C+ clonotypes in roughly 6 donors.

The germline V gene encodes CDR1 DFQATT and CDR2 SNEGSKA (reference sequence). The CDR3 runs 15 residues. Regarding this clonotype: Its antigen is not identified.

5'RACE template switching with UMIs generated TCR beta cDNA. TCRdb reanalyzed the 5' RACE reads and collapses them to one entry per CDR3 protein, without DNA. The table counts about 300,000 distinct CDR3 sequences; roughly 4.2% lies in the top ten. Sequenced: blood T cells: a sorted CD56 or NKG2C T cell subset, CD4+ or CD8+ T cells, or bulk PBMC T cells (not recorded which). The chain employs TRBV20-1 and TRBJ1-2; lacking DNA, the TRBD1 call made by TCRdb goes unchecked. The clonotype originates from a woman between 18 and 70 years old in good health. This CDR3 reads CSATLSTGGIYGYTF.